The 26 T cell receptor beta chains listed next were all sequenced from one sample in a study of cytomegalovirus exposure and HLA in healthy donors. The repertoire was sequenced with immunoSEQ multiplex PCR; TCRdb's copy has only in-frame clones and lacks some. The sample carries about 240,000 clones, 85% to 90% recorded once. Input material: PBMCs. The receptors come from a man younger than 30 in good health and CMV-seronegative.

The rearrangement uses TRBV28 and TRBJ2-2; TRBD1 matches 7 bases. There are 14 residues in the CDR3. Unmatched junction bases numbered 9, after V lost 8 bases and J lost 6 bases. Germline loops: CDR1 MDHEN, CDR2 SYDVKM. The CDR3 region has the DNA TGTGCCAGCGCAGTACAGGGGTTCGCCGGGGAGCTGTTTTTT. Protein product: CASAVQGFAGELFF. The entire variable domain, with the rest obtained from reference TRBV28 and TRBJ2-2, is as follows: DVKVTQSSRYLVKRTGEKVFLECVQDMDHENMFWYRQDPGLGLRLIYFSYDVKMKEKGDIPEGYSVSREKKERFSLILESASTNQTSMYLCASAVQGFAGELFFGEGSRLTVL.

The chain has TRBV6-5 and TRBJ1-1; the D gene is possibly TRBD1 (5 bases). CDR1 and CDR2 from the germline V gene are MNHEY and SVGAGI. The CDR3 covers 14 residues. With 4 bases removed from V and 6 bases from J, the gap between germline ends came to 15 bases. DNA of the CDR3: TGTGCCAGCAGTTCGGCGGGGGTATTCGCTGAAGCTTTCTTT. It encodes CASSSAGVFAEAFF.

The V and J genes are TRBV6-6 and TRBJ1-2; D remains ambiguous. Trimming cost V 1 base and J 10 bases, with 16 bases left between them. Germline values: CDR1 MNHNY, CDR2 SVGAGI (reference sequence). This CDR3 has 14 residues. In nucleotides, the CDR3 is TGTGCCAGCAGTTACTTACCTTCGACCGGGGACTACACCTTC. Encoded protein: CASSYLPSTGDYTF.

The CDR3 loop reads CASSFMGGFYGYTF. In nucleotides, the CDR3 is TGTGCCAGCAGCTTTATGGGAGGGTTCTATGGCTACACCTTC. The chain carries TRBV5-4 and TRBJ1-2, with no clear D. Per the germline V gene, CDR1 is SGHNT and CDR2 is YYREEE (reference sequence). V gave up 2 bases and J gave up 4 bases, with 12 bases separating them. This CDR3 has 14 residues.

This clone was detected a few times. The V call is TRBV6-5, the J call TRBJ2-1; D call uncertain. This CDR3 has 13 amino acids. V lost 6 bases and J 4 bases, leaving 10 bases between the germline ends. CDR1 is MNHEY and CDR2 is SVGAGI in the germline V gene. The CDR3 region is CASSGTEYNEQFF. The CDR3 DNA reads TGTGCCAGCAGCGGAACAGAATACAATGAGCAGTTCTTC.

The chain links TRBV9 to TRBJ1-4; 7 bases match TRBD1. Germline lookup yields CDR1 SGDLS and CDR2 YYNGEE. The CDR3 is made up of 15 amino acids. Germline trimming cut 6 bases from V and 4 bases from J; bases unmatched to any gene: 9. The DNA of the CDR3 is TGTGCCAGCAAATGGGGACAGCGGTTTAATGAAAAACTGTTTTTT. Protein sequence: CASKWGQRFNEKLFF.

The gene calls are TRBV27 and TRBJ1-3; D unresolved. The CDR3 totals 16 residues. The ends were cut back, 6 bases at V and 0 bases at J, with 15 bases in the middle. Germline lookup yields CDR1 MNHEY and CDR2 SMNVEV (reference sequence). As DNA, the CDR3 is TGTGCCAGCAGCAGGTCCAACCTCCACTCTGGAAACACCATATATTTT. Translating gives CASSRSNLHSGNTIYF.

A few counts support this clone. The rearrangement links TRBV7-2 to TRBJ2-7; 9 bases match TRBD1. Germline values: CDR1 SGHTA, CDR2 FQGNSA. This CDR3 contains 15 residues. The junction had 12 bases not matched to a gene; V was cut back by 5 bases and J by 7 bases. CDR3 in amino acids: CASSLSTGTGREQYF. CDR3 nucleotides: TGTGCCAGCAGCCTGAGCACCGGGACAGGGCGGGAGCAGTACTTC.

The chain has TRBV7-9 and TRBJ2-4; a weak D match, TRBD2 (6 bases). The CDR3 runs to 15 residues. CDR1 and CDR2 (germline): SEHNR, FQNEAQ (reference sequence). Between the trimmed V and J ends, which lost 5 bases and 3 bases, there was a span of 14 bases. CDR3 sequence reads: CASSQVLGGKNIQYF. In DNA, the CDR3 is TGTGCCAGCAGCCAGGTGCTGGGGGGCAAAAACATTCAGTACTTC.

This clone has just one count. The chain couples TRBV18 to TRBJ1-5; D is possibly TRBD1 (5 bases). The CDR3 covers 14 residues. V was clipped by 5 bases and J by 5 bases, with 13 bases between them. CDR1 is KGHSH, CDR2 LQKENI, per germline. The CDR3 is CASSGRGGDQPQHF. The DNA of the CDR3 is TGTGCCAGCTCAGGCCGGGGGGGTGATCAGCCCCAGCATTTT.

This CDR3 is CASSYPGTSVADTQYF. CDR3 nucleotides: TGCGCCAGCAGCTATCCCGGGACTAGCGTCGCAGATACGCAGTATTTT. V usage is TRBV4-1 and J usage is TRBJ2-3; TRBD2 matches at 10 bases. V lost 5 bases and J lost 4; bases outside the gene matches: 9. The germline V gene has CDR1 MGHRA and CDR2 YSYEKL. The CDR3 contains 16 residues.

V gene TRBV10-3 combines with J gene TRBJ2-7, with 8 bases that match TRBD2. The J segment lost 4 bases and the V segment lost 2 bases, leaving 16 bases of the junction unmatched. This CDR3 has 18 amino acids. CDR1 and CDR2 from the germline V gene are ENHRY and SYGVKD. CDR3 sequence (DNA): TGTGCCATCAGTGAGCCCCCAGAGGAAGCGGGGGTCCCGTACGAGCAGTACTTC. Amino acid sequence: CAISEPPEEAGVPYEQYF.

The CDR3 loop reads CASSSGQLYEQYF. CDR3 nucleotides: TGTGCCAGCAGCTCGGGACAACTCTACGAGCAGTACTTC. The chain recombines TRBV2 with TRBJ2-7; D might be TRBD1 (6 bases). The CDR3 is made up of 13 amino acids. Germline V gene sequence: CDR1 SNHLY, CDR2 FYNNEI. Trimming left V 6 bases short and J 3 bases short, with 12 bases between.

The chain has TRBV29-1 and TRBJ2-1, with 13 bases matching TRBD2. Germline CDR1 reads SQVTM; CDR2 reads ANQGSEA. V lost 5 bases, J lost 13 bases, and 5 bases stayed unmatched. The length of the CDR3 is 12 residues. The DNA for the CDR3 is TGCAGCGTTCATGGGACTAGCGGGAATCAGTTCTTC. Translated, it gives CSVHGTSGNQFF.

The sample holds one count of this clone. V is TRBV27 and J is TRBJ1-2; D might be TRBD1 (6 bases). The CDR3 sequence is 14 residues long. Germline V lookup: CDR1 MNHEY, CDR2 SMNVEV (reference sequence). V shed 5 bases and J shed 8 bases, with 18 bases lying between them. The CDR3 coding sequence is TGTGCCAGCAGTGCCATAACAGGGCAGAGAGGCTACACCTTC. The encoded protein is CASSAITGQRGYTF.

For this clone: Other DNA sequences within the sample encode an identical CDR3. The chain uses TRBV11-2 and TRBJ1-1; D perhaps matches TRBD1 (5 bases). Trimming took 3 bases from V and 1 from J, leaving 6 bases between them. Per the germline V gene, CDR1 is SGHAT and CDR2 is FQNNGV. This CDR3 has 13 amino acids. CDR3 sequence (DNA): TGTGCCAGCAGCTTTCAGGGGAACACTGAAGCTTTCTTT. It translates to CASSFQGNTEAFF.

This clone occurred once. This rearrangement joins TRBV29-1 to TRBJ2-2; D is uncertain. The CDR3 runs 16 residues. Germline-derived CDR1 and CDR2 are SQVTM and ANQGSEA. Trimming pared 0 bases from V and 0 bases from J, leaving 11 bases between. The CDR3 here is CSVEDPTFANTGELFF. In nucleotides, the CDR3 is TGCAGCGTTGAAGATCCGACATTTGCGAACACCGGGGAGCTGTTTTTT.

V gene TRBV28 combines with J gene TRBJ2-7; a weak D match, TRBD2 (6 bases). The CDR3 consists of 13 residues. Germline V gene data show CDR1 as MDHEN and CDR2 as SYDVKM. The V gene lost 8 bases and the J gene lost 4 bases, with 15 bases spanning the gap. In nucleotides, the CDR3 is TGTGCCAGCCACGGGACTGGGATTTACGAGCAGTACTTC. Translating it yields CASHGTGIYEQYF.

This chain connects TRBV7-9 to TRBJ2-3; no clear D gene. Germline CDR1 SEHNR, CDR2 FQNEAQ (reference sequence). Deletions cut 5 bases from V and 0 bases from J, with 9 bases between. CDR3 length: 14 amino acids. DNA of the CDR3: TGTGCCAGCAGCCCCCCGTCTAGCACAGATACGCAGTATTTT. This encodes CASSPPSSTDTQYF.

The CDR3 is CASSVAGREGDTQYF. CDR3 in DNA: TGTGCCAGCAGCGTAGCCGGCAGGGAGGGAGATACGCAGTATTTT. The chain employs TRBV9 and TRBJ2-3; 7 bases fit TRBD2. J lost 5 bases, V lost 0 bases, and 6 bases had no gene match. This CDR3 has 15 residues. Looked up from germline, CDR1 is SGDLS and CDR2 is YYNGEE.

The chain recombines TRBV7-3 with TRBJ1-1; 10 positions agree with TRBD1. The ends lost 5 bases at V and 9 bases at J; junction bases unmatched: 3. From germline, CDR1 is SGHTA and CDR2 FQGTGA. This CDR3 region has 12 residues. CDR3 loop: CASSLDRGQAFF. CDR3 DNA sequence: TGTGCCAGCAGCCTAGACAGGGGGCAAGCTTTCTTT.

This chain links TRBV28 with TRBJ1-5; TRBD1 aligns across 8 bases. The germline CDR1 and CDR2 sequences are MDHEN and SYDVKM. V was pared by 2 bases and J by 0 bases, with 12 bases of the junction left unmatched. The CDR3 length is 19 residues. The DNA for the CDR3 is TGTGCCAGCAGTTTACTGGACAGGGCGGGAGGGTATAGCAATCAGCCCCAGCATTTT. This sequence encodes CASSLLDRAGGYSNQPQHF.

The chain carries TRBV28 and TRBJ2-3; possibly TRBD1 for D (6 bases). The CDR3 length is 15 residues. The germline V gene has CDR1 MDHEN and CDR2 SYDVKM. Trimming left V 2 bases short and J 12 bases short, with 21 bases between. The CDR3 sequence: CASSLSPTGQLPQYF. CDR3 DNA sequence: TGTGCCAGCAGTTTAAGCCCTACCGGACAGCTACCCCAGTATTTT.

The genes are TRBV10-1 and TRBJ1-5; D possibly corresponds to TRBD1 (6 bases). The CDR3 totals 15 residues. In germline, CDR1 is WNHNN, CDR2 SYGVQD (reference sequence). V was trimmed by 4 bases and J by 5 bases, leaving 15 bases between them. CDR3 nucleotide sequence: TGCGCCAGCAGTGGGACAGTGGGATCCGATCAGCCCCAGCATTTT. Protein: CASSGTVGSDQPQHF.

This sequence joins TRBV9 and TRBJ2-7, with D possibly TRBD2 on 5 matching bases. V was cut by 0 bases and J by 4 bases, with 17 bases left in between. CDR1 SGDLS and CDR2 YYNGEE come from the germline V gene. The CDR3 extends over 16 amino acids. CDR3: CASSVGGNAALYEQYF. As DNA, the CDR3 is TGTGCCAGCAGCGTAGGAGGGAATGCCGCTCTTTACGAGCAGTACTTC.

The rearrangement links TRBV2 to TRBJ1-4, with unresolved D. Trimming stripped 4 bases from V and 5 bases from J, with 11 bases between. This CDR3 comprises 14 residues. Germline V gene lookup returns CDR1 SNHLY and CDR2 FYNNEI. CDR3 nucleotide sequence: TGTGCCAGCAGTGGGCGAACAGCAAATGAAAAACTGTTTTTT. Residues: CASSGRTANEKLFF.